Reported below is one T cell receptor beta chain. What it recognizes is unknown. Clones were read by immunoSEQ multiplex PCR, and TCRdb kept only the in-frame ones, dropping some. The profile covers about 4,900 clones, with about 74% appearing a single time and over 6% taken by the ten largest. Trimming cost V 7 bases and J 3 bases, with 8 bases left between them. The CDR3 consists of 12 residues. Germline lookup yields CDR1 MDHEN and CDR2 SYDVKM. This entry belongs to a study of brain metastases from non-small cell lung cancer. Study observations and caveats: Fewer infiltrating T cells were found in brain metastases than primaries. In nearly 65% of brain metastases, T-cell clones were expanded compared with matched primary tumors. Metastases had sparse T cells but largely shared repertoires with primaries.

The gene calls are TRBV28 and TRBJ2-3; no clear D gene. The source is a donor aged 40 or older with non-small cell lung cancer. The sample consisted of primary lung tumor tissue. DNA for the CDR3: TGTGCCAGCAAACCTCTGACAGATACGCAGTATTTT. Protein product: CASKPLTDTQYF.